These 27 T cell receptor beta chains originate from one sample sequenced in a study of radiotherapy plus CTLA-4 blockade in lung cancer. Some clones are missing from TCRdb's copy, which holds only in-frame ones; the method was immunoSEQ multiplex PCR. The data hold about 36,000 clones, with approximately 89% observed a single time. The sequences come from peripheral blood, collected from a patient treated with radiotherapy plus ipilimumab. Every receptor here comes from a human donor with non-small cell lung cancer who had stable disease on radiotherapy plus ipilimumab.

Remarks on this clone: One end of the junction is discordant with germline, which a read error may explain. The gene calls are TRBV7-7 and TRBJ2-7, with 10 bases identical to TRBD1. The germline V gene has CDR1 SSHAT and CDR2 FNYEAQ (reference sequence). This CDR3 is 15 amino acids long. The CDR3 protein is CASSARDRGSHEQYF. The CDR3 DNA follows: TGTGCTAGCAGCGCCCGGGACAGGGGAAGTCACGAGCAGTACTTC. Variable domain in full (rest from reference TRBV7-7 and TRBJ2-7): GAGVSQSPRYKVTKRGQDVTLRCDPISSHATLYWYQQALGQGPEFLTYFNYEAQPDKSGLPSDRFSAERPEGSISTLTIQRTEQRDSAMYRCASSARDRGSHEQYFGPGTRLTVT.

The genes are TRBV7-2 and TRBJ2-3; TRBD2 agrees at 9 bases. This CDR3 is 16 amino acids long. The V segment lost 4 bases and the J segment 1 base; nucleotides outside the gene matches: 6. The germline gives CDR1 SGHTA, CDR2 FQGNSA. The CDR3 DNA sequence: TGTGCCAGCAGCTGGGGGGCGGGAGGGGGCACAGATACGCAGTATTTT. This encodes CASSWGAGGGTDTQYF.

This sequence joins TRBV7-3 and TRBJ2-6; TRBD2 agrees at 8 bases. Per germline, CDR1 SGHTA and CDR2 FQGTGA. V trimming: 6 bases; J trimming: 4 bases; junction bases outside the gene matches: 11. CDR3 size: 17 residues. CDR3 loop: CASSLSSGRTGANVLTF. DNA of the CDR3: TGTGCCAGCAGTCTCTCAAGCGGGAGAACCGGGGCCAACGTCCTGACTTTC.

This chain's CDR3 is CATSRDRAGVAYEQYF. As DNA, the CDR3 is TGTGCCACCAGCAGAGATAGAGCGGGAGTAGCCTACGAGCAGTACTTC. This chain connects TRBV15 to TRBJ2-7, with 8 bases aligning to TRBD2. Germline CDR1 reads LNHNV; CDR2 reads YYDKDF (reference sequence). V shed 0 bases, J shed 2 bases, and the junction held 6 bases outside the gene matches. The CDR3 runs 16 residues.

This rearrangement joins TRBV7-2 to TRBJ2-7; TRBD2 is a possible D gene (6 bases). The ends were cut back, 8 bases at V and 0 bases at J, with 17 bases in the middle. CDR3 length: 15 amino acids. CDR1 is SGHTA, CDR2 FQGNSA, per germline. The CDR3 loop reads CASGYSGGSSYEQYF. DNA for the CDR3: TGTGCCAGCGGGTACAGCGGAGGGAGCTCCTACGAGCAGTACTTC.

This chain links TRBV7-2 with TRBJ1-5; tentative D call: TRBD1 (5 bases). The CDR3 covers 15 residues. Germline V gene lookup returns CDR1 SGHTA and CDR2 FQGNSA. Trimming stripped 7 bases from V and 2 bases from J, with 15 bases between. In nucleotides, the CDR3 is TGTGCCAGCAACTTTGGGGGGGAAGGCAATCAGCCCCAGCATTTT. It encodes CASNFGGEGNQPQHF.

The chain uses TRBV27 and TRBJ2-7; 10 nucleotides line up with TRBD2. CDR3 length equals 17 residues. Germline values: CDR1 MNHEY, CDR2 SMNVEV (reference sequence). The ends lost 7 bases at V and 6 bases at J; junction bases unmatched: 18. The DNA for the CDR3 is TGTGCCAGCATCCATACGTACTCCGGGACTAGCGTAACCGAGCAGTACTTC. The encoded protein is CASIHTYSGTSVTEQYF.

By share, this clone counts as medium-sized. The chain couples TRBV23-1 to TRBJ1-1, with D unclear. TRBV23-1 is filed as an ORF, its function uncertain. The V end was cut by 0 bases, the J end by 9 bases, with 11 bases between. This CDR3 has 13 residues. CDR3 loop: CASSQSEQLQAFF. For the CDR3, the DNA is TGCGCCAGCAGTCAATCGGAGCAGCTTCAAGCTTTCTTT.

The chain combines TRBV7-2 with TRBJ1-2; D is perhaps TRBD1 (5 bases). CDR1 is SGHTA and CDR2 is FQGNSA in the germline V gene. Between the trimmed V and J ends, which lost 1 base and 4 bases, there was a span of 10 bases. The CDR3 length is 14 residues. CDR3 in amino acids: CASSLGGEGYGYTF. In DNA form, the CDR3 reads TGTGCCAGCAGCTTAGGAGGGGAGGGCTATGGCTACACCTTC.

The CDR3 sequence: CASSFSGTIYEQYF. CDR3 DNA sequence: TGTGCCAGCAGCTTTAGCGGCACGATCTACGAGCAGTACTTC. This chain links TRBV7-9 with TRBJ2-7, with D perhaps matching TRBD2 (6 bases). Germline V gene sequence: CDR1 SEHNR, CDR2 FQNEAQ (reference sequence). Trimming removed 3 bases at V and 3 bases at J, with 12 bases between. The length of the CDR3 is 14 residues.

The chain has TRBV6-1 and TRBJ2-3, with D unresolved. V lost 6 bases and J lost 2, with 6 bases in between. CDR3 length: 12 residues. Germline CDR1 and CDR2: MNHNS and SASEGT. The CDR3 reads CASRENTDTQYF. The CDR3 DNA reads as TGTGCCAGCAGAGAGAACACAGATACGCAGTATTTT.

The chain recombines TRBV18 with TRBJ2-3; 9 positions agree with TRBD1. The CDR3 totals 17 residues. CDR1 is KGHSH and CDR2 is LQKENI in the germline V gene. V lost 3 bases and J lost 3; bases outside the gene matches: 10. CDR3 amino acids: CASSPVDRGSRTDTQYF. In DNA form, the CDR3 reads TGTGCCAGCTCACCTGTAGACAGGGGGTCAAGAACAGATACGCAGTATTTT. Variable domain in full (rest from reference TRBV18 and TRBJ2-3): NAGVMQNPRHLVRRRGQEARLRCSPMKGHSHVYWYRQLPEEGLKFMVYLQKENIIDESGMPKERFSAEFPKEGPSILRIQQVVRGDSAAYFCASSPVDRGSRTDTQYFGPGTRLTVL.

The rearrangement uses TRBV4-1 and TRBJ2-3; 9 bases match TRBD1. The CDR3 covers 14 residues. Germline CDR1 is MGHRA and CDR2 is YSYEKL. V lost 4 bases to trimming and J lost 4 bases; unmatched junction nucleotides: 3. CDR3 sequence (DNA): TGCGCCAGCAGCCCGGGACAGGGTGCAGATACGCAGTATTTT. This codes for CASSPGQGADTQYF.

This clone was counted a few times. This rearrangement joins TRBV19 to TRBJ1-1; possibly TRBD1 for D (5 bases). The CDR3 covers 11 residues. Per germline, CDR1 LNHDA and CDR2 SQIVND (reference sequence). The V gene lost 10 bases and the J gene lost 7 bases, with 13 bases spanning the gap. This chain's CDR3 is CAIVDSNEAFF. In DNA form, the CDR3 reads TGTGCCATTGTCGACAGTAATGAAGCTTTCTTT.

This clone appeared a few times. The rearrangement uses TRBV11-2 and TRBJ2-1, with TRBD2 matching 10 bases. The J segment lost 4 bases and the V segment lost 1 base, leaving 1 base of the junction unmatched. Germline loops: CDR1 SGHAT, CDR2 FQNNGV. The CDR3 contains 15 residues. CDR3 loop: CASSLVAGGYNEQFF. DNA for the CDR3: TGTGCCAGCAGCTTAGTAGCGGGAGGATACAATGAGCAGTTCTTC.

The J gene is TRBJ2-5, the V gene TRBV5-1; TRBD1 matches 7 bases. Trimming took 5 bases from V and 5 from J; bases not matched to a gene: 6. The CDR3 totals 13 residues. Germline V gene sequence: CDR1 SGHRS, CDR2 YFSETQ. Here the CDR3 DNA reads TGCGCCAGCAGGGACAGGCGAAGCGAGACCCAGTACTTC. Its protein product is CASRDRRSETQYF. The entire variable domain, with the rest obtained from reference TRBV5-1 and TRBJ2-5, is as follows: KAGVTQTPRYLIKTRGQQVTLSCSPISGHRSVSWYQQTPGQGLQFLFEYFSETQRNKGNFPGRFSGRQFSNSRSEMNVSTLELGDSALYLCASRDRRSETQYFGPGTRLLVL.

In nucleotides, the CDR3 is TGCGCCAGCCAATCGGGGCGTCGGGGGGAGCAGTACTTC. Its protein is CASQSGRRGEQYF. J is TRBJ2-7 and V is TRBV5-1; tentatively, D is TRBD2 (6 bases). CDR1 and CDR2 from the germline V gene are SGHRS and YFSETQ. With 7 bases removed from V and 7 bases from J, the gap between germline ends came to 18 bases. The CDR3 contains 13 residues.

This clone was seen a few times. Other DNA sequences from this sample encode an identical CDR3 as well. V usage is TRBV4-1 and J usage is TRBJ2-5; TRBD1 is a possible D gene (6 bases). The germline gives CDR1 MGHRA, CDR2 YSYEKL. This CDR3 region has 14 residues. Trimming removed 0 bases from V and 4 bases from J, with 9 bases in between. The CDR3 bases are TGCGCCAGCAGCCAAGAAACAGGGATAGAGACCCAGTACTTC. This translates into CASSQETGIETQYF.

The chain combines TRBV5-4 with TRBJ2-3; 12 bases are a match to TRBD2. The CDR3 loop spans 19 amino acids. Looked up from germline, CDR1 is SGHNT and CDR2 is YYREEE (reference sequence). The J segment lost 3 bases and the V segment lost 3 bases, leaving 14 bases of the junction unmatched. CDR3 sequence: CASSSGLAGTPGITDTQYF. Written as DNA, the CDR3 is TGTGCCAGCAGCTCTGGACTAGCGGGAACTCCAGGGATAACAGATACGCAGTATTTT.

This clone was counted between two and nine times. V is TRBV9 and J is TRBJ1-4; 7 bases map to TRBD1. V was pared by 0 bases and J by 6 bases, with 5 bases of the junction left unmatched. The CDR3 extends over 15 amino acids. Germline CDR1 reads SGDLS; CDR2 reads YYNGEE. CDR3 nucleotides: TGTGCCAGCAGCGTAGGAGGGGGCGGGGATGAAAAACTGTTTTTT. It yields the protein CASSVGGGGDEKLFF. The whole variable domain, filled in from reference TRBV9 and TRBJ1-4, reads DSGVTQTPKHLITATGQRVTLRCSPRSGDLSVYWYQQSLDQGLQFLIQYYNGEERAKGNILERFSAQQFPDLHSELNLSSLELGDSALYFCASSVGGGGDEKLFFGSGTQLSVL.

J is TRBJ2-1 and V is TRBV18, with a possible D match to TRBD2 (6 bases). CDR3 length: 16 amino acids. Germline CDR1 is KGHSH and CDR2 is LQKENI. V dropped 1 base and J dropped 7 bases, with 17 bases sitting between them. The CDR3 spells CASSPQGLLGVNEQFF. The CDR3 DNA is TGTGCCAGCTCACCACAGGGACTCCTCGGGGTTAATGAGCAGTTCTTC. Using reference TRBV18 and TRBJ2-1 for the parts outside the CDR3, the full variable domain is NAGVMQNPRHLVRRRGQEARLRCSPMKGHSHVYWYRQLPEEGLKFMVYLQKENIIDESGMPKERFSAEFPKEGPSILRIQQVVRGDSAAYFCASSPQGLLGVNEQFFGPGTRLTVL.

This chain connects TRBV10-3 to TRBJ2-3; TRBD2 agrees at 12 bases. The CDR3 totals 18 residues. With V trimmed by 3 bases and J by 3 bases, 10 bases remained unmatched. The V gene's germline CDR1 is ENHRY and CDR2 SYGVKD. For the CDR3, the DNA is TGTGCCATCAGTGACTCCCGACTAGCGGGAGCTGGGACAGATACGCAGTATTTT. Translating gives CAISDSRLAGAGTDTQYF.

The genes are TRBV6-1 and TRBJ2-1; 12 bases align to TRBD2. Germline lookup yields CDR1 MNHNS and CDR2 SASEGT. This CDR3 contains 15 residues. The V and J ends lost 8 bases and 7 bases, in that order; junction bases with no gene match: 9. DNA of the CDR3: TGTGCCAGCGGTCGACTAGCGGGAGATTTAAATGAGCAGTTCTTC. This translates into CASGRLAGDLNEQFF.

The chain couples TRBV27 to TRBJ1-6; 8 bases line up with TRBD1. V was pared by 6 bases and J by 5 bases, with 3 bases of the junction left unmatched. The CDR3 has 14 residues. Germline V CDR1 and CDR2: MNHEY, SMNVEV (reference sequence). CDR3 sequence (DNA): TGTGCCAGCAGACTGGGACAGGATAATTCACCCCTCCACTTT. It specifies CASRLGQDNSPLHF.

The V gene is TRBV9, the J gene TRBJ1-2; D is perhaps TRBD1 (5 bases). CDR1 and CDR2 (germline): SGDLS, YYNGEE. The CDR3 contains 16 residues. V lost 3 bases and J lost 2, with 17 bases in between. The CDR3 coding sequence is TGTGCCAGCAGCGGACAGAGCTGGCCCAGAAACTATGGCTACACCTTC. Translating gives CASSGQSWPRNYGYTF.

The chain is built from TRBV28 and TRBJ2-3, with 7 bases aligning to TRBD2. Trimming took 6 bases from V and 4 from J; bases not matched to a gene: 10. CDR1 and CDR2 (germline): MDHEN, SYDVKM. This CDR3 has 15 amino acids. CDR3 nucleotide sequence: TGTGCCAGCAGCTCGACTAGCTTCAACCCAGATACGCAGTATTTT. This translates into CASSSTSFNPDTQYF.

This clone came up once. The chain carries TRBV27 and TRBJ1-6; 11 nucleotides line up with TRBD1. The CDR3 has 14 residues. The germline V gene has CDR1 MNHEY and CDR2 SMNVEV (reference sequence). With 6 bases clipped from V and 7 bases from J, the junction kept 2 bases outside the gene matches. The CDR3 spells CASSGTGGNSPLHF. The DNA for the CDR3 is TGTGCCAGCAGCGGGACAGGGGGAAATTCACCCCTCCACTTT.